A selection of T cell receptor beta chains follows, all from one sample in a study of blood T cell repertoires in COVID-19. Here immunoSEQ multiplex PCR was the method, and the copy in TCRdb shows in-frame clones only, minus some. The table records approximately 230,000 clones, just over 85% of them present only once. The sample comprised PBMCs or T cells enriched from blood (not recorded which). Every receptor here comes from a man aged 18 to 29 who had recovered from COVID-19. Both conserved end residues are part of each CDR3. A D gene is named only where the DNA matches it firmly. Clone size appears in some rows only: once, few, many, or a class for an expanded clone.

15	TRBJ1-1	.	.	TRBV19	CASRGPAGVNTEAFF	TGTGCCAGTAGGGGTCCGGCAGGGGTGAACACTGAAGCTTTCTTT
16	TRBJ1-6	.	.	TRBV28	CASSLVQGISNSPLHF	TGTGCCAGCAGTTTAGTCCAGGGGATTTCTAATTCACCCCTCCACTTT
12	TRBJ1-2	.	.	TRBV6-5	CASQDSAGGYTF	TGTGCCAGCCAGGACAGTGCTGGAGGCTACACCTTC
20	TRBJ2-2	TRBD2	.	TRBV9	CASSPHPVLAGGSRTGELFF	TGTGCCAGCAGCCCCCACCCCGTTCTAGCGGGAGGATCTCGCACCGGGGAGCTGTTTTTT
14	TRBJ1-2	.	.	TRBV7-9	CASSQFTALYGYTF	TGTGCCAGCAGCCAATTCACAGCTCTCTATGGCTACACCTTC
16	TRBJ1-6	.	.	TRBV2	CASSERGLDNYPALHF	TGTGCCAGCAGTGAAAGGGGTTTGGACAATTATCCGGCCCTCCACTTT
14	TRBJ2-1	.	.	TRBV28	CASSSRGGGDEQFF	TGTGCCAGCAGTTCAAGGGGGGGAGGGGATGAGCAGTTCTTC
15	TRBJ2-7	TRBD1	.	TRBV19	CASSIRDSENNEQYF	TGTGCCAGTAGTATCCGGGACAGCGAAAATAACGAGCAGTACTTC
12	TRBJ2-1	.	few	TRBV7-9	CASSPTGDEQFF	TGTGCCAGCAGCCCTACCGGGGATGAGCAGTTCTTC
13	TRBJ2-1	.	.	TRBV14	CASSQVAGDEQFF	TGTGCCAGCAGCCAAGTGGCTGGAGATGAGCAGTTCTTC
16	TRBJ2-1	TRBD2	.	TRBV3-1/TRBV3-2	CASSQELAGGYNEQFF	TGTGCCAGCAGCCAAGAACTAGCGGGGGGATACAATGAGCAGTTCTTC
14	TRBJ1-1	.	.	TRBV2	CASSVQGFETEAFF	TGTGCCAGCAGTGTTCAGGGGTTCGAAACTGAAGCTTTCTTT
13	TRBJ1-2	TRBD1	.	TRBV3-1/TRBV3-2	CASSPGQGDGYTF	TGTGCCAGCAGCCCGGGACAGGGGGACGGCTACACCTTC
13	TRBJ2-1	TRBD1	few	TRBV29-1	CSGDRGGYNEQFF	TGCAGCGGCGACAGGGGTGGCTACAATGAGCAGTTCTTC
14	TRBJ2-3	.	.	TRBV7-7	CASSPSTREGTQYF	TGTGCTAGCAGCCCCAGCACCCGGGAAGGTACGCAGTATTTT
14	TRBJ2-2	.	.	TRBV5-1	CASSPALNTGELFF	TGCGCCAGCAGCCCCGCACTGAACACCGGGGAGCTGTTTTTT
14	TRBJ2-7	TRBD1	.	TRBV18	CASSPGQGSSEQYF	TGTGCCAGCTCACCGGGACAGGGGTCCTCCGAGCAGTACTTC
14	TRBJ2-5	.	.	TRBV4-1	CASSHGLRGETQYF	TGCGCCAGCAGCCATGGTTTGAGGGGGGAGACCCAGTACTTC
14	TRBJ2-3	.	.	TRBV5-1	CASSPDPGIGTQYF	TGCGCCAGCAGCCCGGATCCGGGGATAGGTACGCAGTATTTT
12	TRBJ1-2	.	.	TRBV2	CASRREDYGYTF	TGTGCCAGCCGGCGGGAGGACTATGGCTACACCTTC
15	TRBJ2-2	.	few	TRBV5-1	CASSLDGANTGELFF	TGCGCCAGCAGCCTGGACGGGGCGAACACCGGGGAGCTGTTTTTT
15	TRBJ2-5	.	.	TRBV12-5	CASGDSGGRAETQYF	TGTGCTAGTGGTGATTCAGGGGGGCGGGCAGAGACCCAGTACTTC
12	TRBJ1-6	.	.	TRBV30	CAWSFSGSPLHF	TGTGCCTGGAGTTTTTCGGGTTCACCCCTCCACTTT
14	TRBJ1-5	.	.	TRBV28	CASSLGQYNQPQHF	TGTGCCAGCAGCCTCGGACAGTACAATCAGCCCCAGCATTTT
17	TRBJ2-1	.	.	TRBV7-3	CASSFRPRHREFSEQFF	TGTGCCAGCAGCTTCCGGCCGCGGCATCGGGAGTTTAGTGAGCAGTTCTTC
13	TRBJ1-2	.	once	TRBV27	CASSFAGDYGYTF	TGTGCCAGCAGTTTCGCAGGGGACTATGGCTACACCTTC
16	TRBJ2-2	TRBD2	.	TRBV5-1	CASSRTSGDYTGELFF	TGCGCCAGCAGCCGGACTAGCGGAGACTACACCGGGGAGCTGTTTTTT
15	TRBJ1-1	.	.	TRBV11-2	CASSLDGRGRTEAFF	TGTGCCAGCAGCTTAGATGGAAGGGGTAGAACTGAAGCTTTCTTT
19	TRBJ2-5	TRBD2	few	TRBV19	CASSSGLAGVLIGQETQYF	TGTGCCAGTAGTTCAGGACTAGCGGGAGTCTTAATCGGGCAAGAGACCCAGTACTTC
15	TRBJ1-5	.	few	TRBV25-1	CASSGTRYSNQPQHF	TGTGCCAGCAGCGGAACGCGGTATAGCAATCAGCCCCAGCATTTT
19	TRBJ1-1	TRBD1	.	TRBV7-9	CASSFTQRAGGAYNPEAFF	TGTGCCAGCAGCTTCACCCAGAGGGCAGGGGGCGCATATAACCCTGAAGCTTTCTTT
13	TRBJ1-2	.	.	TRBV5-1	CASSLAGGYGYTF	TGCGCCAGCAGCTTGGCGGGGGGCTATGGCTACACCTTC
14	TRBJ2-2	TRBD1	.	TRBV7-8	CASDRDPNTGELFF	TGTGCCAGCGACAGGGACCCGAACACCGGGGAGCTGTTTTTT
11	TRBJ1-2	.	.	TRBV4-1	CASSQGGGYTF	TGCGCCAGCAGCCAGGGGGGAGGCTACACCTTC
13	TRBJ1-1	TRBD1	.	TRBV10-3	CAINPDRGTGAFF	TGTGCCATCAACCCAGACAGGGGTACTGGGGCTTTCTTT